This T cell receptor beta chain was identified during a study of cytomegalovirus exposure and HLA in healthy donors. Study-wide points: A few chains linked to CMV were shown in vitro to be specific for CMV antigens. The TCR clusters that emerged in the first cohort tended, a later analysis found, to co-occur in the 110 or so validation repertoires. Researchers catalogued about 150 TCR beta chains as cytomegalovirus-associated.

There are a few counts of this clone. Its antigen is unknown. Sequenced by immunoSEQ multiplex PCR; TCRdb stores in-frame clones only, minus some. This repertoire shows some 150,000 clones, 80% to 90% found once; its top ten account for approximately 1.5%. What was sequenced was PBMCs. The receptor's source is a woman aged 25 to 39 in good health and CMV-seronegative.

The DNA for the CDR3 is TGTGCCTGGAGCCAAACGGTACAGGGGGCGGGAAGAGGCTACACCTTC. This sequence encodes CAWSQTVQGAGRGYTF. V gene TRBV30 combines with J gene TRBJ1-2; 9 nucleotides line up with TRBD1. CDR1 is GTSNPN, CDR2 SVGIG, per germline (reference sequence). The CDR3 loop spans 16 amino acids. The V segment lost 3 bases and the J segment 8 bases; nucleotides outside the gene matches: 16.